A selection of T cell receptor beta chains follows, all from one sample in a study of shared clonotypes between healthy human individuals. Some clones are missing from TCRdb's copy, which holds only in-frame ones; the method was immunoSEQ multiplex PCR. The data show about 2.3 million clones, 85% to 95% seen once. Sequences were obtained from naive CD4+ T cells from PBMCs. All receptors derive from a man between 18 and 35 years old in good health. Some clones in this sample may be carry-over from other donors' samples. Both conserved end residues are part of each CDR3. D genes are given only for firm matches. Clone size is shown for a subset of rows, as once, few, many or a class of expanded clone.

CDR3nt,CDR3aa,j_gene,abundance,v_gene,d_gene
TGTGCCAGCCCACCTCGCCAGGCGGGACCAAGAGCGAGGGCCCAGTACTTC,CASPPRQAGPRARAQYF,TRBJ2-5,.,TRBV28,.
TGTGCCAGTAGCACAGGGGGCATTTGGTATGGCTACACCTTC,CASSTGGIWYGYTF,TRBJ1-2,.,TRBV19,TRBD1
TGCGCCAGCAGCCGCGGGAGCTCCTACGAGCAGTACTTC,CASSRGSSYEQYF,TRBJ2-7,.,TRBV4-3,TRBD2
TGCGCCAGCAGCCAGGGCAGGGGATCCGCAGATACGCAGTATTTT,CASSQGRGSADTQYF,TRBJ2-3,.,TRBV5-1,.
TGTGCCAGCAGCGTAGGGGGCGCAGTCGAGCAGTACTTC,CASSVGGAVEQYF,TRBJ2-7,.,TRBV9,.
TGTGCCAGCAGACCCAGGGTCGGGCCTAATGAAAAACTGTTTTTT,CASRPRVGPNEKLFF,TRBJ1-4,.,TRBV6-5,.
TGTGCCAGCTCACGGGAGAATCAGCCCCAGCATTTT,CASSRENQPQHF,TRBJ1-5,.,TRBV18,.
TGTGCCAGCACTGAGGGCTCCTACGAGCAGTACTTC,CASTEGSYEQYF,TRBJ2-7,.,TRBV6-5,.
TGTGCCAGCAGCCCAAGGCTGGGGCATACCTACGAGCAGTACTTC,CASSPRLGHTYEQYF,TRBJ2-7,.,TRBV7-9,.
TGTGCCAGCAGATCAACAGGTTATAATGAAAAACTGTTTTTT,CASRSTGYNEKLFF,TRBJ1-4,.,TRBV2,.
TGTGCCAGCAAGGGGGACTCTGGAAACACCATATATTTT,CASKGDSGNTIYF,TRBJ1-3,.,TRBV2,.
TGTGCCAGCTCACAGGGGGCATCCTACGAGCAGTACTTC,CASSQGASYEQYF,TRBJ2-7,once,TRBV18,TRBD1
TGTGCCAGCAGTTACTCCCAGGGTAGCACTGAAGCTTTCTTT,CASSYSQGSTEAFF,TRBJ1-1,.,TRBV6-6,.
TGTGCCAGCAGCGTAGGCTCCGTTGGGGGAACAGATACGCAGTATTTT,CASSVGSVGGTDTQYF,TRBJ2-3,once,TRBV9,.
TGCGCCAGCAGCTTGGTACCACAGGGCAACTCTGGGGCCAACGTCCTGACTTTC,CASSLVPQGNSGANVLTF,TRBJ2-6,.,TRBV5-1,.
TGTGCCAGCAGCTTAACGCCCAGGAACACCGGGGAGCTGTTTTTT,CASSLTPRNTGELFF,TRBJ2-2,.,TRBV7-3,.
TGCGCCAGCAGCCAAGGGTCCCTGAGCTACACCTTC,CASSQGSLSYTF,TRBJ1-2,.,TRBV4-1,.